One sample yielded the 23 T cell receptor beta chains listed below, sequenced in a study of CD8 T cells in ankylosing spondylitis. TCRdb recomputed calls from the 5' RACE reads with MiXCR, one row per CDR3 protein. The sample includes 250,000 to 400,000 distinct CDR3 sequences, under 14% of them seen just once. Sequenced input: blood, either unsorted or a sorted T cell fraction (not recorded which). All receptors derive from a female donor with ankylosing spondylitis or in good health (not recorded which).

This clonotype occurred a few times. The chain links TRBV20-1 to TRBJ1-4, with D possibly TRBD1 on 5 matching bases. This CDR3 comprises 14 residues. Trimming left V 4 bases short and J 7 bases short, with 16 bases between. Per germline, CDR1 DFQATT and CDR2 SNEGSKA (reference sequence). CDR3 loop: CSATDGARGEKLFF. Here the CDR3 DNA reads TGCAGTGCTACCGACGGGGCGAGAGGTGAAAAACTGTTTTTT.

This clonotype was recorded many times. The rearrangement uses TRBV6-1 and TRBJ2-4; tentative D call: TRBD2 (6 bases). CDR3 length: 16 residues. Germline CDR1 and CDR2: MNHNS and SASEGT. V lost 5 bases, J lost 7 bases, and 21 bases lay in between. CDR3 in amino acids: CASSPRQLGGGNIQYF. DNA for the CDR3: TGTGCCAGCAGTCCCCGACAGTTGGGAGGAGGGAACATTCAGTACTTC.

In the case of this clonotype: One end of the junction varies from germline; a read error may be responsible. The chain combines TRBV5-1 with TRBJ2-1; TRBD1 matches 7 bases. This CDR3 contains 13 residues. Germline V gene data show CDR1 as SGHRS and CDR2 as YFSETQ. CDR3: CANSWTGYNEQFF. The DNA of the CDR3 is TGCGCCAACAGCTGGACAGGTTACAATGAGCAGTTCTTC.

This chain connects TRBV4-1 to TRBJ2-2; D is possibly TRBD1 or TRBD2 (6 bases each). The V end lost 6 bases, the J end lost 3 bases, and 20 bases lay between the germline ends. CDR1 MGHRA and CDR2 YSYEKL come from the germline V gene. The CDR3 is made up of 17 amino acids. CDR3 amino acids: CASRLSPGGADTGELFF. The CDR3 DNA is TGCGCCAGCAGACTCTCCCCCGGGGGCGCGGACACCGGGGAGCTGTTTTTT.

This clonotype has ten or more counts. The CDR3 here is CASSLVAGEAHEQFF. The CDR3 DNA reads as TGTGCCAGCAGTTTAGTGGCGGGAGAAGCCCATGAGCAGTTCTTC. The V call is TRBV12-3 or TRBV12-4, the J call TRBJ2-1; 7 nucleotides agree with TRBD2. The CDR3 is 15 residues long. V lost 1 base, J lost 8 bases, and 8 bases stayed unmatched.

The chain uses TRBV5-1 and TRBJ2-7; D not certain. Trimming took off 4 bases at V and 8 bases at J, with 19 bases between the two ends. Germline V gives CDR1 SGHRS, CDR2 YFSETQ. The CDR3 spans 14 residues. The CDR3 DNA reads TGCGCCAGCAGCAGTCCCCCTGAGAAATTCCAGCAGTACTTC. It yields the protein CASSSPPEKFQQYF.

This clonotype was observed at least ten times. The rearrangement links TRBV7-2 to TRBJ2-1; D not certain. The V end was cut by 2 bases, the J end by 2 bases, with 10 bases between. Germline V gene sequence: CDR1 SGHTA, CDR2 FQGNSA. The CDR3 is 15 residues long. DNA of the CDR3: TGTGCCAGCAGCTTAAGTTCCCTTGCCTACAATGAGCAGTTCTTC. Amino acid sequence: CASSLSSLAYNEQFF. The full variable domain, completed using reference TRBV7-2 and TRBJ2-1, is GAGVSQSPSNKVTEKGKDVELRCDPISGHTALYWYRQSLGQGLEFLIYFQGNSAPDKSGLPSDRFSAERTGGSVSTLTIQRTQQEDSAVYLCASSLSSLAYNEQFFGPGTRLTVL.

The sample holds many counts of this clonotype. V usage is TRBV20-1 and J usage is TRBJ2-2, with TRBD2 identical over 14 bases. The trim removed 5 bases at V and 5 bases at J, leaving 4 bases unmatched. The CDR3 sequence is 15 residues long. The germline V gene has CDR1 DFQATT and CDR2 SNEGSKA (reference sequence). CDR3 amino acids: CSARLAGGPTGELFF. Written as DNA, the CDR3 is TGCAGTGCTCGACTAGCGGGAGGGCCAACCGGGGAGCTGTTTTTT.

The table lists this clonotype with many counts. The chain couples TRBV12-3 or TRBV12-4 to TRBJ2-1, with 7 bases that match TRBD2. V lost 1 base, J lost 1 base, and 1 base stayed unmatched. The CDR3 contains 15 residues. The CDR3 sequence: CASSLGGRSYNEQFF. The CDR3 DNA reads as TGTGCCAGCAGTTTAGGCGGGAGATCCTACAATGAGCAGTTCTTC.

The table lists this clonotype with many counts. The chain links TRBV12-3 or TRBV12-4 to TRBJ1-2; possible D gene TRBD1, 5 bases. The CDR3 has 17 amino acids. Trimming pared 5 bases from V and 1 base from J, leaving 20 bases between. The CDR3 nucleotides read TGTGCCAGCAGTCTCAATGCAGTGACAGTTGATAACTATGGCTACACCTTC. Translating gives CASSLNAVTVDNYGYTF.

This clonotype was recorded at least ten times. The CDR3 reads CASSLEGQGALNTGELFF. CDR3 coding DNA: TGTGCCAGCAGCTTGGAAGGACAGGGCGCATTGAACACCGGGGAGCTGTTTTTT. This chain connects TRBV5-5 to TRBJ2-2; TRBD1 agrees at 8 bases. Trimming took 0 bases from V and 1 from J; bases not matched to a gene: 8. This CDR3 has 18 residues. Germline V lookup: CDR1 SGHKS, CDR2 YYEKEE (reference sequence).

CDR3 DNA: TGTGCCAGTTTGGGGGGACCGAACACCGGGGAGCTGTTTTTT. Protein: CASLGGPNTGELFF. The chain recombines TRBV19 with TRBJ2-2; D possibly corresponds to TRBD2 (6 bases). The CDR3 has 14 amino acids. Germline assignment: CDR1 LNHDA and CDR2 SQIVND (reference sequence). Trimming left V 8 bases short and J 0 bases short, with 10 bases between.

This clonotype showed up many times. This chain links TRBV20-1 with TRBJ2-3, with D maybe TRBD2 (6 bases). Germline CDR1 and CDR2: DFQATT and SNEGSKA (reference sequence). The CDR3 has 15 residues. V was cut by 5 bases and J by 6 bases, with 21 bases left in between. The CDR3 DNA sequence: TGCAGTGCTCCACCCCCGGTCGGGGAGGTGGATACGCAGTATTTT. This translates into CSAPPPVGEVDTQYF.

This clonotype was seen ten or more times. The chain uses TRBV20-1 and TRBJ2-2, with TRBD1 matching over 7 bases. After removal of 2 bases from V and 6 bases from J, the junction contained 6 bases not matched to a gene. CDR1 and CDR2 (germline): DFQATT, SNEGSKA (reference sequence). CDR3 length: 14 residues. In nucleotides, the CDR3 is TGCAGTGCTAGACCGGGACAGAATTCCGGGGAGCTGTTTTTT. Amino acid sequence: CSARPGQNSGELFF.

Points on this clonotype: A read error is possible here, since a much larger clone lies one base away. This CDR3 is missing its conserved last phenylalanine or tryptophan, likely due to a read error. The V gene is TRBV6-1, the J gene TRBJ1-5; tentative D call: TRBD1 (6 bases). This CDR3 is built from 16 residues. Trimming removed 9 bases from V and 2 bases from J, with 20 bases in between. Germline V gene lookup returns CDR1 MNHNS and CDR2 SASEGT. Here the CDR3 reads CASSNSGTNGNQPQHY. CDR3 sequence (DNA): TGTGCCAGTTCCAATTCCGGGACAAATGGCAATCAGCCCCAGCATTAT.

Regarding this clonotype: One end of the junction fails to match germline, which may point to a read error. The rearrangement uses TRBV6-1 and TRBJ2-7; a weak D match, TRBD1 (7 bases). Germline values: CDR1 MNHNS, CDR2 SASEGT. The CDR3 length is 14 residues. The CDR3 region is CASRGGTAFGEQHF. The CDR3 coding sequence is TGTGCCAGCAGGGGCGGGACAGCTTTTGGCGAGCAGCACTTC.

V and J are TRBV5-6 and TRBJ2-7, with no clear D. CDR1 is SGHDT and CDR2 is YYEEEE in the germline V gene. The CDR3 sequence is 13 residues long. Deletions cut 0 bases from V and 2 bases from J, with 6 bases between. CDR3 nucleotides: TGTGCCAGCAGCTTGGACGTAGCCTACGAGCAGTACTTC. Amino acids: CASSLDVAYEQYF. The variable domain in full, completed from reference TRBV5-6 and TRBJ2-7, reads DAGVTQSPTHLIKTRGQQVTLRCSPKSGHDTVSWYQQALGQGPQFIFQYYEEEERQRGNFPDRFSGHQFPNYSSELNVNALLLGDSALYLCASSLDVAYEQYFGPGTRLTVT.

This clonotype occurred a few times. This chain uses TRBV20-1 with TRBJ2-1; 9 bases map to TRBD1. The CDR3 runs to 17 residues. V was clipped by 4 bases and J by 2 bases; unmatched bases: 12. Germline assignment: CDR1 DFQATT and CDR2 SNEGSKA (reference sequence). The CDR3 protein is CSAKPARTGAPYNEQFF. Written as DNA, the CDR3 is TGCAGTGCTAAACCCGCCCGGACAGGGGCCCCCTACAATGAGCAGTTCTTC.

The chain joins TRBV5-1 to TRBJ1-1; 7 bases are shared with TRBD1. V lost 4 bases and J lost 4; bases outside the gene matches: 10. Per germline, CDR1 SGHRS and CDR2 YFSETQ. The CDR3 length is 15 residues. CDR3 sequence reads: CASSQIYRGGTEAFF. The CDR3 coding sequence is TGCGCCAGCAGCCAGATATACAGGGGCGGCACTGAAGCTTTCTTT. The variable domain in full, with the rest retrieved from reference TRBV5-1 and TRBJ1-1, is KAGVTQTPRYLIKTRGQQVTLSCSPISGHRSVSWYQQTPGQGLQFLFEYFSETQRNKGNFPGRFSGRQFSNSRSEMNVSTLELGDSALYLCASSQIYRGGTEAFFGQGTRLTVV.

The rearrangement joins TRBV12-3 or TRBV12-4 to TRBJ2-1; 12 bases agree with TRBD1. Trimming took 6 bases from V and 9 from J; bases not matched to a gene: 12. This CDR3 spans 16 amino acids. In nucleotides, the CDR3 is TGTGCCAGCAGCCAATCCGGGACAGGGGGCTCGGGTGAGCAGTTCTTC. Translating it yields CASSQSGTGGSGEQFF.

This clonotype turned up a few times. The rearrangement uses TRBV20-1 and TRBJ2-1; D may be TRBD1 or TRBD2 (6 bases each). Germline CDR1 is DFQATT and CDR2 is SNEGSKA (reference sequence). The CDR3 runs to 14 residues. The ends were cut back, 8 bases at V and 1 base at J, with 15 bases in the middle. This CDR3 is CSKGGDTSYNEQFF. The CDR3 nucleotides are TGCAGTAAAGGCGGGGACACGTCCTACAATGAGCAGTTCTTC.

Only one count was recorded for this clonotype. A much larger clone lies a single base off, so this may be a read error. The rearrangement uses TRBV5-1 and TRBJ1-5, with D possibly being TRBD1 (6 bases). V was clipped by 5 bases and J by 4 bases, with 10 bases between them. CDR1 is SGHRS and CDR2 is YFSETQ in the germline V gene. This CDR3 has 13 amino acids. The CDR3 nucleotides read TGCGCCAGCAGATGGGACAAAAATCAGCCCCAGCATTTT. Amino acids: CASRWDKNQPQHF.

V gene TRBV7-6 combines with J gene TRBJ2-7; TRBD2 matches at 9 bases. Germline values: CDR1 SGHVS, CDR2 FNYEAQ. This CDR3 contains 15 residues. V lost 0 bases and J lost 7; bases outside the gene matches: 7. The DNA for the CDR3 is TGTGCCAGCAGCTTAGCTAGCGGGAGCTCGAGGGAGCAGTACTTC. Its protein is CASSLASGSSREQYF.